This entry lists 20 T cell receptor beta chains sequenced from one sample in a study of OX40 agonist ivuxolimab in advanced cancers. Profiling relied on immunoSEQ multiplex PCR, and the TCRdb table lists in-frame clones only, not all of them. The sample consists of fewer than 85,000 clones, approximately 82% of them appearing once. The source was CD4+ or CD8+ T cells sorted from blood, collected in a trial of the OX40 agonist ivuxolimab. The receptors derive from an adult with an advanced solid tumor such as melanoma, head and neck, liver or kidney cancer.

The chain is built from TRBV29-1 and TRBJ2-5, with 8 positions matching TRBD1. Germline-derived CDR1 and CDR2 are SQVTM and ANQGSEA. J lost 4 bases, V lost 4 bases, and 2 bases had no gene match. The CDR3 has 12 amino acids. As DNA, the CDR3 is TGCAGCGTTGCGACAGGGGTAGAGACCCAGTACTTC. Its protein is CSVATGVETQYF.

The V gene is TRBV5-8, the J gene TRBJ1-5; D not resolved. Looked up from germline, CDR1 is SGHTS and CDR2 is YDEGEE. This CDR3 is built from 14 residues. The V and J ends lost 0 bases and 3 bases respectively, with 7 bases between them. The CDR3 nucleotides are TGTGCCAGCAGCTTGGATGGGTCCAATCAGCCCCAGCATTTT. Translation: CASSLDGSNQPQHF.

The chain uses TRBV2 and TRBJ2-3; D might be TRBD2 (6 bases). CDR3 length: 12 residues. V lost 4 bases, J lost 4 bases, and 6 bases lay in between. Germline V gene data show CDR1 as SNHLY and CDR2 as FYNNEI. The chain's CDR3 is CASSGGADTQYF. CDR3 in DNA: TGTGCCAGCAGTGGGGGGGCAGATACGCAGTATTTT.

The chain carries TRBV19 and TRBJ1-6; 9 bases map to TRBD1. This CDR3 is 13 amino acids long. Germline CDR1 is LNHDA and CDR2 is SQIVND (reference sequence). Trimming removed 8 bases from V and 8 bases from J; junction bases left unmatched: 4. The CDR3 loop reads CASAGTGYSPLHF. As DNA, the CDR3 is TGTGCCAGTGCCGGGACAGGGTATTCACCCCTCCACTTT.

This clone was picked up one time. J is TRBJ1-1 and V is TRBV28; D not resolved. This CDR3 region has 10 residues. Germline assignment: CDR1 MDHEN and CDR2 SYDVKM. The germline V and J ends were trimmed by 8 bases and 10 bases, with 11 bases remaining between them. This CDR3 reads CASGRDRAFF. CDR3 nucleotides: TGTGCCAGCGGTAGAGATAGAGCTTTCTTT.

The gene calls are TRBV2 and TRBJ2-1; D is perhaps TRBD1 (5 bases). This CDR3 contains 13 residues. Germline assignment: CDR1 SNHLY and CDR2 FYNNEI. Deletions cut 6 bases from V and 8 bases from J, with 14 bases between. CDR3 region: CASSLRAQDEQFF. The CDR3 DNA is TGTGCCAGCAGCCTCAGGGCCCAAGATGAGCAGTTCTTC.

This clone has just a few counts. V is TRBV10-1 and J is TRBJ2-2; D perhaps matches TRBD2 (5 bases). The germline CDR1 and CDR2 sequences are WNHNN and SYGVQD (reference sequence). This CDR3 comprises 18 residues. V was pared by 8 bases and J by 1 base, with 23 bases between. The CDR3 loop reads CASGRLGGGLENTGELFF. In nucleotides, the CDR3 is TGCGCCAGCGGACGATTAGGAGGTGGGCTAGAGAACACCGGGGAGCTGTTTTTT.

The chain employs TRBV5-5 and TRBJ1-1; D call uncertain. Germline loops: CDR1 SGHKS, CDR2 YYEKEE (reference sequence). The CDR3 sequence is 15 residues long. Trimming removed 2 bases at V and 6 bases at J, with 17 bases between. For the CDR3, the DNA is TGTGCCAGCAGCTTTGATTTACAGCGAGGTGCTGAAGCTTTCTTT. This gives the protein CASSFDLQRGAEAFF.

The chain combines TRBV7-9 with TRBJ1-2; TRBD1 agrees at 10 bases. The CDR3 consists of 14 residues. V lost 1 base and J lost 6; bases outside the gene matches: 2. Germline CDR1 is SEHNR and CDR2 is FQNEAQ (reference sequence). CDR3 DNA sequence: TGTGCCAGCAGCTTAGGGACAGGGGGTGATGGCTACACCTTC. Its translation: CASSLGTGGDGYTF.

The gene calls are TRBV29-1 and TRBJ2-3; 11 nucleotides align to TRBD2. Germline assignment: CDR1 SQVTM and CDR2 ANQGSEA. The CDR3 has 14 amino acids. The V segment lost 8 bases and the J segment 4 bases; nucleotides outside the gene matches: 8. CDR3: CSLRLAGKADTQYF. CDR3 nucleotide sequence: TGCAGCCTTCGACTAGCGGGGAAGGCAGATACGCAGTATTTT.

The genes are TRBV29-1 and TRBJ2-1, with D perhaps TRBD2 (5 bases). The germline V gene encodes CDR1 SQVTM and CDR2 ANQGSEA. The CDR3 is made up of 12 amino acids. CDR3 nucleotide sequence: TGCAGGGGAGAGACCTCCTACAATGAGCAGTTCTTC. This encodes CRGETSYNEQFF.

The chain recombines TRBV5-4 with TRBJ1-3; D might be TRBD1 (5 bases). The CDR3 extends over 16 amino acids. Germline V gene sequence: CDR1 SGHNT, CDR2 YYREEE (reference sequence). V was clipped by 9 bases and J by 0 bases, with 19 bases between them. In DNA, the CDR3 is TGTGCCACCTCCTCGCCAGGGCCCCTCTCTGGAAACACCATATATTTT. Residues: CATSSPGPLSGNTIYF. Based on the CDR3 plus reference TRBV5-4 and TRBJ1-3, the full variable domain is ETGVTQSPTHLIKTRGQQVTLRCSSQSGHNTVSWYQQALGQGPQFIFQYYREEENGRGNFPPRFSGLQFPNYSSELNVNALELDDSALYLCATSSPGPLSGNTIYFGEGSWLTVV.

The V and J genes are TRBV29-1 and TRBJ1-2; D perhaps matches TRBD1 (5 bases). Germline V gene lookup returns CDR1 SQVTM and CDR2 ANQGSEA. This CDR3 comprises 11 residues. Deletions cut 4 bases from V and 4 bases from J, with 7 bases between. The CDR3 nucleotides read TGCAGCGTTGGAGGGACCTATGGCTACACCTTC. Protein sequence: CSVGGTYGYTF.

The genes are TRBV28 and TRBJ1-1; D is perhaps TRBD1 (6 bases). The CDR3 sequence is 11 residues long. Germline assignment: CDR1 MDHEN and CDR2 SYDVKM. This CDR3 reads CAAGAGTEAFF. The CDR3 DNA is TGTGCAGCGGGGGCGGGGACTGAAGCTTTCTTT.

This clone showed up just once. This rearrangement joins TRBV10-3 to TRBJ1-1, with D possibly TRBD1 on 6 matching bases. Germline V lookup: CDR1 ENHRY, CDR2 SYGVKD. The CDR3 has 13 amino acids. V was cut by 6 bases and J by 1 base, with 9 bases left in between. The CDR3 DNA reads as TGTGCCATCAGACAGGGTTCGAACACTGAAGCTTTCTTT. It is translated as CAIRQGSNTEAFF.

The CDR3 bases are TGCAGCGTTAGAGCTGGGGCTAGCGGGGCGACCTACAATGAGCAGTTCTTC. Translated, it gives CSVRAGASGATYNEQFF. V is TRBV29-1 and J is TRBJ2-1; 9 positions match TRBD2. This CDR3 spans 17 amino acids. Germline V gives CDR1 SQVTM, CDR2 ANQGSEA. Losses at the gene ends were 5 bases for V and 2 bases for J; bases not matched to a gene: 13.

This clone was detected only once. The gene calls are TRBV6-1 and TRBJ1-1; TRBD1 aligns across 9 bases. Trimming took 3 bases from V and 4 from J; bases not matched to a gene: 3. The CDR3 is 14 residues long. Germline lookup yields CDR1 MNHNS and CDR2 SASEGT. The DNA for the CDR3 is TGTGCCAGCAGTGACCGGACAGGGGCCACTGAAGCTTTCTTT. Protein product: CASSDRTGATEAFF.

The chain links TRBV13 to TRBJ2-5; D may be TRBD2 (6 bases). Judging by the DNA end, TRBJ2-7 fits better; the J call may be wrong. This CDR3 comprises 14 residues. Germline CDR1 PRHDT, CDR2 FYEKMQ (reference sequence). The CDR3 nucleotides are TGTGCCAGCAGCTTACGCGGGACTGCCTACGAGCAGTACTTC. It encodes CASSLRGTAYEQYF.

The CDR3 DNA sequence: TGTGCCAGCAGCCCTCGGACAGGGTGGGACACCGGGGAGCTGTTTTTT. It specifies CASSPRTGWDTGELFF. V usage is TRBV9 and J usage is TRBJ2-2; the match to TRBD1 covers 8 bases. The V segment lost 4 bases and the J segment 3 bases; nucleotides outside the gene matches: 8. CDR1 is SGDLS, CDR2 YYNGEE, per germline. The CDR3 consists of 16 residues.

The CDR3 loop reads CASNGGLANGELFF. CDR3 DNA sequence: TGTGCCAGCAACGGGGGGCTCGCCAACGGGGAGCTGTTTTTT. The chain uses TRBV25-1 and TRBJ2-2; a weak D match, TRBD2 (7 bases). The CDR3 has 14 amino acids. Germline CDR1 reads MGHDK; CDR2 reads SYGVNS. V lost 7 bases to trimming and J lost 7 bases, with 16 bases between them. Full variable domain (remainder filled in from reference TRBV25-1 and TRBJ2-2): EADIYQTPRYLVIGTGKKITLECSQTMGHDKMYWYQQDPGMELHLIHYSYGVNSTEKGDLSSESTVSRIRTEHFPLTLESARPSHTSQYLCASNGGLANGELFFGEGSRLTVL.